This TCR beta chain derives from a study of blood T cell repertoires in COVID-19. The overall study: Acute-phase and convalescent COVID-19 samples originated in the United States, Italy and Spain.

In this sample, this clone turned up once. Measured with immunoSEQ multiplex PCR; TCRdb has only the in-frame clones, and not every one. The sample yields about 42,000 clones, 80% to 90% seen once. Sequences were obtained from peripheral blood. This clonotype originated in a human donor in a cohort sampled during active COVID-19.

The CDR3 loop is CASSPGNSQPQHF. CDR3 bases: TGTGCCAGCAGCCCAGGGAACAGTCAGCCCCAGCATTTT. The rearrangement uses TRBV6-5 and TRBJ1-5; D perhaps matches TRBD1 (5 bases). CDR3 length equals 13 residues. Trimming shortened V by 6 bases and J by 6 bases, and 12 bases separated the two germline ends. Germline CDR1 MNHEY, CDR2 SVGAGI.